Listed here are 22 T cell receptor beta chains from one sample, sequenced in a study of T cell responses to AZD1222 COVID-19 vaccine. Sequenced by immunoSEQ multiplex PCR; TCRdb stores in-frame clones only, minus some. The repertoire includes fewer than 150,000 clones, around 85% of them detected once, and over 5.5% sits in the top ten. The sequenced sample was peripheral blood, obtained on day 0 of AZD1222 vaccination. The receptor set was obtained from an adult in good health.

The chain links TRBV12-3 or TRBV12-4 to TRBJ1-2; D not resolved. The CDR3 length is 13 residues. Trimming stripped 7 bases from V and 4 bases from J, with 13 bases between. The DNA for the CDR3 is TGTGCCAGCACCAACCCGGGTGTCTATGGCTACACCTTC. Amino acids: CASTNPGVYGYTF.

The V call is TRBV11-2, the J call TRBJ1-3; no definite D call. This CDR3 region has 14 residues. CDR1 SGHAT and CDR2 FQNNGV come from the germline V gene. Between the trimmed V and J ends, which lost 2 bases and 7 bases, there was a span of 12 bases. CDR3 coding DNA: TGTGCCAGCAGCTTAAGTGTGAATTGGAACACCATATATTTT. Protein product: CASSLSVNWNTIYF. Full variable domain (remainder filled in from reference TRBV11-2 and TRBJ1-3): EAGVAQSPRYKIIEKRQSVAFWCNPISGHATLYWYQQILGQGPKLLIQFQNNGVVDDSQLPKDRFSAERLKGVDSTLKIQPAKLEDSAVYLCASSLSVNWNTIYFGEGSWLTVV.

V gene TRBV12-3 or TRBV12-4 combines with J gene TRBJ1-1, with TRBD1 matching 7 bases. V shed 10 bases, J shed 2 bases, and the junction held 7 bases outside the gene matches. This CDR3 spans 13 amino acids. In nucleotides, the CDR3 is TGTGCCACCCAGGACAGGCTTAACACTGAAGCTTTCTTT. This codes for CATQDRLNTEAFF.

V and J are TRBV7-9 and TRBJ1-3, with unresolved D. Between the trimmed V and J ends, which lost 4 bases and 1 base, there was a span of 11 bases. Germline CDR1 reads SEHNR; CDR2 reads FQNEAQ (reference sequence). The CDR3 covers 15 residues. The DNA of the CDR3 is TGTGCCAGCAGCTCCCTCCCGCTTTCTGGAAACACCATATATTTT. Amino acids: CASSSLPLSGNTIYF.

The chain uses TRBV28 and TRBJ1-4; 7 bases agree with TRBD1. J was trimmed by 0 bases and V by 8 bases; bases with no gene match: 6. Germline CDR1 and CDR2: MDHEN and SYDVKM. CDR3 length: 15 amino acids. The CDR3 region has the DNA TGTGCCAGCGCGCGACAGGGTACAACTAATGAAAAACTGTTTTTT. Its translation is CASARQGTTNEKLFF.

This clone occurred a few times. The chain is built from TRBV5-4 and TRBJ2-7; 9 nucleotides line up with TRBD1. The CDR3 totals 15 residues. In germline, CDR1 is SGHNT, CDR2 YYREEE (reference sequence). Trimming at V came to 5 bases and at J to 3 bases, leaving 9 bases not matched to a gene. The CDR3 spells CASRPGQGEVYEQYF. The CDR3 DNA reads as TGTGCCAGCAGACCGGGACAGGGAGAAGTCTACGAGCAGTACTTC.

V is TRBV7-6 and J is TRBJ2-3; TRBD1 might be the D (5 bases). Trimming removed 5 bases at V and 0 bases at J, with 9 bases between. The CDR3 runs 14 residues. Germline loops: CDR1 SGHVS, CDR2 FNYEAQ. CDR3 sequence: CASSPRQSTDTQYF. DNA for the CDR3: TGTGCCAGCAGCCCGAGACAGAGCACAGATACGCAGTATTTT.

This rearrangement joins TRBV14 to TRBJ1-5; 7 nucleotides line up with TRBD1. The V segment lost 2 bases and the J segment 7 bases; nucleotides outside the gene matches: 5. CDR1 and CDR2 (germline): SGHDN, FVKESK. This CDR3 comprises 14 residues. In DNA form, the CDR3 reads TGTGCCAGCAGCCAAACAGGGGCCGGGCAGCCCCAGCATTTT. Translation: CASSQTGAGQPQHF.

The rearrangement uses TRBV7-9 and TRBJ2-7; a possible D gene is TRBD2 (6 bases). The CDR3 is 15 amino acids. Per germline, CDR1 SEHNR and CDR2 FQNEAQ (reference sequence). V was pared by 5 bases and J by 2 bases, with 16 bases between. CDR3 in amino acids: CASSPPGVGTYEQYF. In DNA form, the CDR3 reads TGTGCCAGCAGCCCGCCGGGGGTGGGGACCTACGAGCAGTACTTC.

The chain is built from TRBV3-1 (or the pseudogene TRBV3-2) and TRBJ1-6; D gene uncertain. Germline V gene data show CDR1 as LGHDT and CDR2 as YNNKEL (reference sequence). The CDR3 covers 16 residues. Trimming took off 4 bases at V and 7 bases at J, with 17 bases between the two ends. As DNA, the CDR3 is TGTGCCAGCAGCCCCCGAGACCGGATTGGGAATTCACCCCTCCACTTT. Translating it yields CASSPRDRIGNSPLHF.

The chain carries TRBV6-6 and TRBJ2-1, with TRBD2 identical over 8 bases. The CDR3 is 16 residues long. V lost 5 bases, J lost 0 bases, and 6 bases stayed unmatched. Germline V gene lookup returns CDR1 MNHNY and CDR2 SVGAGI (reference sequence). CDR3 coding DNA: TGTGCCAGCAGTCGGCTAGCGGGCGGCTCCTACAATGAGCAGTTCTTC. It encodes CASSRLAGGSYNEQFF.

V and J are TRBV5-1 and TRBJ2-7; D unclear. V was shortened by 5 bases and J by 7 bases, with 10 bases between the two germline ends. This CDR3 has 11 amino acids. Germline V lookup: CDR1 SGHRS, CDR2 YFSETQ. CDR3 nucleotides: TGCGCCAGCAGTCTCGGGTTTGAGCAGTACTTC. Translated: CASSLGFEQYF.

The gene calls are TRBV27 and TRBJ1-2; unclear D gene. V lost 6 bases to trimming and J lost 8 bases, with 22 bases between them. CDR3 length: 15 residues. In germline, CDR1 is MNHEY, CDR2 SMNVEV (reference sequence). CDR3 loop: CASRTVGGGNPGYTF. The CDR3 nucleotides read TGTGCCAGCAGAACGGTGGGAGGCGGAAACCCGGGCTACACCTTC.

The chain employs TRBV19 and TRBJ2-4, with 8 bases identical to TRBD1. Trimming cost V 3 bases and J 1 base; bases outside gene matches: 11. CDR1 LNHDA and CDR2 SQIVND come from the germline V gene (reference sequence). The CDR3 contains 18 residues. The CDR3 DNA follows: TGTGCCAGTAGTATTTCACAGGGGGTAGCTCTCGCCAAAAACATTCAGTACTTC. Encoded protein: CASSISQGVALAKNIQYF.

The chain joins TRBV4-2 to TRBJ1-1; D is unclear. The CDR3 loop spans 11 amino acids. Trimming shortened V by 2 bases and J by 4 bases, and 2 bases separated the two germline ends. Germline CDR1 is LGHNA and CDR2 is YNFKEQ. The CDR3 sequence: CASSQSTEAFF. CDR3 nucleotide sequence: TGTGCCAGCAGCCAAAGCACTGAAGCTTTCTTT.

The chain employs TRBV6-2 or TRBV6-3 and TRBJ2-1; 10 positions agree with TRBD1. CDR3 size: 15 residues. CDR1 MNHEY and CDR2 SVGEGT come from the germline V gene. V lost 6 bases to trimming and J lost 4 bases; unmatched junction nucleotides: 6. CDR3 in DNA: TGTGCCAGCAGCCTCCGGGACAGGGGTTACAATGAGCAGTTCTTC. Protein: CASSLRDRGYNEQFF.

The chain couples TRBV4-1 to TRBJ2-7; tentatively, D is TRBD1 or TRBD2 (5 bases each). Trimming took off 5 bases at V and 0 bases at J, with 14 bases between the two ends. Germline lookup yields CDR1 MGHRA and CDR2 YSYEKL. This CDR3 region has 15 residues. The CDR3 bases are TGCGCCAGCAGCGAAAAAGACAGCGGCTCCTACGAGCAGTACTTC. Translation gives CASSEKDSGSYEQYF.

J is TRBJ1-3 and V is TRBV12-3 or TRBV12-4, with D uncertain. CDR3 length: 11 amino acids. V gave up 8 bases and J gave up 6 bases, with 8 bases separating them. CDR3 bases: TGTGCCAGCTACATCAAAAACACCATATATTTT. Residues: CASYIKNTIYF.

This rearrangement joins TRBV15 to TRBJ1-2, with 10 bases matching TRBD1. The CDR3 covers 14 residues. Germline loops: CDR1 LNHNV, CDR2 YYDKDF (reference sequence). V gave up 5 bases and J gave up 1 base; unmatched junction bases: 1. The CDR3, as DNA: TGTGCCACCAGCGGACAGGGGGTTAACTATGGCTACACCTTC. Its protein is CATSGQGVNYGYTF.

The rearrangement uses TRBV19 and TRBJ1-1, with a weak D call TRBD1 (5 bases). V lost 6 bases, J lost 3 bases, and 14 bases lay in between. Germline loops: CDR1 LNHDA, CDR2 SQIVND (reference sequence). The CDR3 runs to 14 residues. The CDR3 coding sequence is TGTGCCAGTAGGGGCCTCTGGGGCGACACTGAAGCTTTCTTT. It specifies CASRGLWGDTEAFF. Combining the CDR3 with reference TRBV19 and TRBJ1-1 gives the whole variable domain DGGITQSPKYLFRKEGQNVTLSCEQNLNHDAMYWYRQDPGQGLRLIYYSQIVNDFQKGDIAEGYSVSREKKESFPLTVTSAQKNPTAFYLCASRGLWGDTEAFFGQGTRLTVV.

The DNA of the CDR3 is TGTGCCAGCAGTTTAGGGCTCTACGAGCAGTACTTC. This codes for CASSLGLYEQYF. The chain has TRBV28 and TRBJ2-7; D not resolved. Germline CDR1 MDHEN, CDR2 SYDVKM. The length of the CDR3 is 12 residues. Trimming cost V 2 bases and J 3 bases, with 5 bases left between them. The variable domain in full, completed from reference TRBV28 and TRBJ2-7, reads DVKVTQSSRYLVKRTGEKVFLECVQDMDHENMFWYRQDPGLGLRLIYFSYDVKMKEKGDIPEGYSVSREKKERFSLILESASTNQTSMYLCASSLGLYEQYFGPGTRLTVT.

CDR3 sequence: CASSSQGGPNEKLFF. The CDR3 nucleotides read TGTGCCAGCAGCTCCCAAGGGGGTCCTAATGAAAAACTGTTTTTT. The V call is TRBV9, the J call TRBJ1-4, with D perhaps TRBD1 (6 bases). Germline CDR1 SGDLS, CDR2 YYNGEE. The CDR3 contains 15 residues. V was cut by 4 bases and J by 3 bases, with 13 bases left in between.